These T cell receptor beta chains were read from a single sample in a study of OX40 agonist ivuxolimab in advanced cancers. Clones were sequenced by immunoSEQ multiplex PCR, and TCRdb holds only the in-frame ones, with some missing. The profile shows approximately 74,000 clones, roughly nine tenths of them singletons. Sequenced material: CD4+ or CD8+ T cells sorted from blood, taken in a trial of the OX40 agonist ivuxolimab. These receptors originate from an adult with an advanced solid tumor such as melanoma, head and neck, liver or kidney cancer. CDR3s include the opening cysteine and the closing phenylalanine or tryptophan. Fields, in order: J gene, D gene, clone size, CDR3 length, V gene, CDR3 protein, CDR3 DNA. A D gene is named only where the DNA matches it firmly. Some rows mark clone size as missing; the rest say once, few, many or name a class of expanded clone.

TRBJ1-1 | . | . | 14 | TRBV27 | CASSFAGLNTEAFF | TGTGCCAGCAGTTTTGCGGGTTTGAACACTGAAGCTTTCTTT
TRBJ2-5 | . | . | 13 | TRBV21-1 | CASSRDQQETQYF | TGTGCCAGCAGTCGGGACCAGCAAGAGACCCAGTACTTC
TRBJ2-3 | . | . | 15 | TRBV29-1 | CSVSETERFTDTQYF | TGCAGCGTTAGTGAGACAGAACGGTTCACAGATACGCAGTATTTT
TRBJ1-5 | TRBD1 | . | 16 | TRBV18 | CASSPWGTGGFQPQHF | TGTGCCAGCTCACCATGGGGGACAGGGGGGTTTCAGCCCCAGCATTTT
TRBJ2-1 | TRBD2 | . | 13 | TRBV10-3 | CATSSGGYNEQFF | TGTGCCACCTCTAGCGGGGGCTACAATGAGCAGTTCTTC
TRBJ1-5 | . | . | 15 | TRBV5-1 | CASSPEGGISQPQHF | TGCGCCAGCAGCCCCGAAGGGGGAATCAGTCAGCCCCAGCATTTT
TRBJ2-2 | . | few | 16 | TRBV6-4 | CASSASASANTGELFF | TGTGCCAGCAGTGCCAGTGCTAGCGCGAACACCGGGGAGCTGTTTTTT
TRBJ2-1 | . | . | 14 | TRBV27 | CASSLRKPYNEQFF | TGTGCCAGCAGTTTACGAAAGCCCTACAATGAGCAGTTCTTC
TRBJ2-2 | . | . | 15 | TRBV12-5 | CASGLGGSNTGELFF | TGTGCTAGTGGTTTGGGCGGGTCGAACACCGGGGAGCTGTTTTTT
TRBJ2-7 | . | . | 14 | TRBV6-5 | CASSYFDRSYEQYF | TGTGCCAGCAGTTACTTTGACAGATCCTACGAGCAGTACTTC
TRBJ2-3 | TRBD2 | . | 15 | TRBV11-2 | CASSGTSPRTDTQYF | TGTGCCAGCAGCGGGACTAGCCCCCGCACAGATACGCAGTATTTT
TRBJ2-5 | . | . | 15 | TRBV7-8 | CASSLSPGLAKTQYF | TGTGCCAGCAGCTTAAGCCCGGGCCTAGCGAAGACCCAGTACTTC
TRBJ2-7 | TRBD1 | . | 15 | TRBV10-3 | CAISEVTGFNYEQYF | TGTGCCATCAGTGAAGTGACAGGGTTCAACTACGAGCAGTACTTC
TRBJ2-5 | . | . | 15 | TRBV7-2 | CASSLVGLGAETQYF | TGTGCCAGCAGCTTAGTTGGACTTGGGGCAGAGACCCAGTACTTC
TRBJ2-7 | TRBD2 | once | 13 | TRBV14 | CASSQVREGEQYF | TGTGCCAGCAGCCAGGTCAGGGAGGGCGAGCAGTACTTC
TRBJ2-2 | . | . | 15 | TRBV18 | CASSTRDSNTGELFF | TGTGCCAGCTCAACCCGGGACTCGAACACCGGGGAGCTGTTTTTT
TRBJ2-1 | . | . | 12 | TRBV5-1 | CASSDPAGEQFF | TGCGCCAGCAGCGACCCTGCTGGTGAGCAGTTCTTC
TRBJ1-2 | . | . | 13 | TRBV14 | CASSQDLNYGYTF | TGTGCCAGCAGCCAAGATCTAAACTATGGCTACACCTTC
TRBJ2-5 | . | . | 14 | TRBV4-2 | CASSQRDSGETQYF | TGTGCCAGCAGCCAAAGGGACTCAGGGGAGACCCAGTACTTC
TRBJ2-7 | . | once | 14 | TRBV5-1 | CASSGSGAAYEQYF | TGCGCCAGCAGCGGTTCAGGGGCGGCCTACGAGCAGTACTTC
TRBJ2-1 | TRBD2 | . | 18 | TRBV4-1 | CASSQDTGVAGVQNEQFF | TGCGCCAGCAGCCAAGATACCGGGGTAGCGGGAGTTCAGAATGAGCAGTTCTTC
TRBJ2-3 | . | . | 16 | TRBV28 | CASSQDFRPSTDTQYF | TGTGCCAGCAGTCAAGATTTCAGGCCAAGCACAGATACGCAGTATTTT
TRBJ1-2 | . | . | 12 | TRBV5-4 | CASSLGGYGYTF | TGTGCCAGCAGCTTGGGGGGTTATGGCTACACCTTC
TRBJ1-3 | TRBD1 | . | 14 | TRBV19 | CASSMTGTGNTIYF | TGTGCCAGTAGTATGACAGGGACTGGAAACACCATATATTTT
TRBJ2-5 | . | . | 16 | TRBV5-1 | CASRPVQGWGGETQYF | TGCGCCAGCAGGCCCGTTCAGGGGTGGGGAGGAGAGACCCAGTACTTC
TRBJ2-1 | . | . | 14 | TRBV5-1 | CASSSSPGDNEQFF | TGCGCCAGCAGCTCATCCCCGGGGGACAATGAGCAGTTCTTC
TRBJ2-2 | . | . | 14 | TRBV19 | CASSIDRNTGELFF | TGTGCCAGTAGTATTGACAGAAACACCGGGGAGCTGTTTTTT
TRBJ2-1 | TRBD1 | . | 14 | TRBV5-1 | CASSLTGQHNEQFF | TGCGCCAGCAGCCTGACAGGGCAACACAATGAGCAGTTCTTC
TRBJ1-1 | . | . | 14 | TRBV2 | CASFREGGHTEAFF | TGTGCCAGCTTTAGGGAGGGTGGACATACTGAAGCTTTCTTT
TRBJ1-5 | . | few | 14 | TRBV18 | CASSPSDSNQPQHF | TGTGCCAGCTCACCATCGGATAGCAATCAGCCCCAGCATTTT
TRBJ1-1 | . | . | 15 | TRBV7-9 | CASSLVGGRNTEAFF | TGTGCCAGCAGCTTAGTGGGCGGACGGAACACTGAAGCTTTCTTT
TRBJ2-5 | . | . | 12 | TRBV28 | CASSSVGQTQYF | TGTGCCAGCAGTTCCGTGGGCCAGACCCAGTACTTC
TRBJ2-3 | TRBD1 | . | 15 | TRBV7-7 | CASSLGTGEADTQYF | TGTGCTAGCAGCTTGGGGACAGGGGAGGCAGATACGCAGTATTTT
TRBJ2-7 | . | once | 14 | TRBV15 | CATSRDRVGYEQYF | TGTGCCACCAGCAGAGACAGAGTGGGCTACGAGCAGTACTTC
TRBJ2-7 | TRBD1 | few | 13 | TRBV7-3 | CASSKDRGREQYF | TGTGCCAGCAGCAAGGACAGGGGACGAGAGCAGTACTTC
TRBJ1-2 | . | . | 14 | TRBV4-1 | CASSHPATVYGYTF | TGCGCCAGCAGCCACCCGGCGACAGTTTATGGCTACACCTTC
TRBJ2-5 | . | . | 11 | TRBV18 | CASSPQETQYF | TGTGCCAGCTCACCACAGGAGACCCAGTACTTC
TRBJ2-7 | . | . | 16 | TRBV7-9 | CASSLRPSGVVIEQYF | TGTGCCAGCAGCCTGCGACCCTCGGGAGTAGTTATCGAGCAGTACTTC
TRBJ1-5 | . | . | 14 | TRBV5-5 | CASSLVPLNQPQHF | TGTGCCAGCAGCTTGGTTCCTCTTAATCAGCCCCAGCATTTT
TRBJ1-5 | . | . | 17 | TRBV28 | CASSSEGGGADNQPQHF | TGTGCCAGCAGTTCGGAGGGCGGGGGGGCGGACAATCAGCCCCAGCATTTT
TRBJ1-3 | . | . | 13 | TRBV4-1 | CASSQGDGNTIYF | TGCGCCAGCAGCCAAGGGGACGGAAACACCATATATTTT
TRBJ1-3 | TRBD1 | . | 17 | TRBV9 | CASSVVAGGSSGNTIYF | TGTGCCAGCAGCGTAGTGGCAGGGGGATCCTCTGGAAACACCATATATTTT
TRBJ1-1 | . | . | 11 | TRBV28 | CASRMNTEAFF | TGTGCCAGCAGGATGAACACTGAAGCTTTCTTT
TRBJ2-7 | TRBD1 | once | 14 | TRBV15 | CATSRTGEPYEQYF | TGTGCCACCAGCAGAACAGGGGAACCCTACGAGCAGTACTTC
TRBJ1-2 | TRBD1 | . | 15 | TRBV6-1 | CASSDPGQGRQGYTF | TGTGCCAGCAGTGACCCGGGACAGGGCCGTCAGGGCTACACCTTC
TRBJ2-1 | . | . | 14 | TRBV18 | CASSRQTGNNEQFF | TGTGCCAGCTCGCGTCAAACAGGGAACAATGAGCAGTTCTTC
TRBJ2-7 | . | . | 13 | TRBV15 | CATSKRQAYEQYF | TGTGCCACCAGCAAGAGACAGGCCTACGAGCAGTACTTC
TRBJ2-1 | TRBD2 | . | 19 | TRBV18 | CASSPLPGTYSGNHNEQFF | TGTGCCAGCTCACCACTCCCCGGGACATATAGCGGGAACCACAATGAGCAGTTCTTC
TRBJ1-3 | . | . | 17 | TRBV23-1 | CASSQFGGPYSGNTIYF | TGCGCCAGCAGTCAATTCGGGGGGCCATACTCTGGAAACACCATATATTTT
TRBJ2-3 | . | . | 13 | TRBV5-1 | CASSLGASDTQYF | TGCGCCAGCAGCTTGGGGGCATCAGATACGCAGTATTTT
TRBJ1-2 | TRBD1 | . | 18 | TRBV5-6 | CASSRGLRDSPGNYGYTF | TGTGCCAGCAGCAGGGGGCTCCGGGACAGCCCTGGGAACTATGGCTACACCTTC
TRBJ2-7 | . | . | 12 | TRBV11-2 | CASSLEFGEQYF | TGTGCCAGCAGCTTAGAATTCGGCGAGCAGTACTTC
TRBJ1-5 | . | . | 16 | TRBV7-7 | CASSASSKGENQPQHF | TGTGCTAGCAGCGCCAGCTCCAAGGGGGAGAATCAGCCCCAGCATTTT
TRBJ1-5 | . | once | 16 | TRBV19 | CASSIGSRDGNQPQHF | TGTGCCAGTAGTATAGGTTCCAGGGATGGCAATCAGCCCCAGCATTTT
TRBJ2-5 | . | . | 15 | TRBV7-9 | CASSKDTRYQETQYF | TGTGCCAGCAGCAAGGACACAAGGTACCAAGAGACCCAGTACTTC
TRBJ2-1 | TRBD2 | . | 15 | TRBV11-3 | CASSLGGREYNEQFF | TGTGCCAGCAGCTTAGGAGGGCGGGAGTACAATGAGCAGTTCTTC
TRBJ2-1 | TRBD1 | . | 13 | TRBV19 | CASSTTGRNEQFF | TGTGCCAGTAGTACGACAGGGCGGAATGAGCAGTTCTTC
TRBJ2-1 | TRBD2 | . | 15 | TRBV27 | CATQIKREGYNEQFF | TGTGCCACCCAGATTAAGCGGGAGGGGTACAATGAGCAGTTCTTC
TRBJ2-3 | TRBD2 | once | 17 | TRBV11-2 | CASSSGTSGRGADTQYF | TGTGCCAGCAGCTCTGGGACTAGCGGGAGAGGGGCAGATACGCAGTATTTT